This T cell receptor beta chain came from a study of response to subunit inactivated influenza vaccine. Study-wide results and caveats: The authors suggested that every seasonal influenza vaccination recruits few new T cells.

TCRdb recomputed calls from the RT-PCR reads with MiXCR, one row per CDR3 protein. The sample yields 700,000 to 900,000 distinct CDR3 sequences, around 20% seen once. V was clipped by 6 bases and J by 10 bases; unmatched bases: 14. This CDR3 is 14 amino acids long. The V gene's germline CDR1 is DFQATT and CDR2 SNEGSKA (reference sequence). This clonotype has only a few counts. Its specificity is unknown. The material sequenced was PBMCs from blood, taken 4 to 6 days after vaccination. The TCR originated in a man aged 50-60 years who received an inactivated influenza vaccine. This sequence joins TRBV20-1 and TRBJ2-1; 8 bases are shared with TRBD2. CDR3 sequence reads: CSADGTRRAREQFF. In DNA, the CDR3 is TGCAGTGCAGATGGGACTAGGAGAGCCCGCGAGCAGTTCTTC.